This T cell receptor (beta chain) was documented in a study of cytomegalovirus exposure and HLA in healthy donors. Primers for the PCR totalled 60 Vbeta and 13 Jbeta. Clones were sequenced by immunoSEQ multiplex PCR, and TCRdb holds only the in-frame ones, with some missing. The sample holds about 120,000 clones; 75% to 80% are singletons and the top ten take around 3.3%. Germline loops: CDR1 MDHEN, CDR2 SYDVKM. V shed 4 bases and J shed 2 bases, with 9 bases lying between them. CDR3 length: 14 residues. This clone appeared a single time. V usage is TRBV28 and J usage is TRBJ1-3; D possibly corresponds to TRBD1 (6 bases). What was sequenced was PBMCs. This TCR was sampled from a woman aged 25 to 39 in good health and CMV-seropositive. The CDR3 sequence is CASSSTGPGNTIYF. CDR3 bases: TGTGCCAGCAGTTCCACAGGGCCTGGAAACACCATATATTTT.